A single sample is the source of the 9 T cell receptor beta chains below, sequenced in a study of monozygotic twins with inflammatory bowel disease. With the 5' RACE reads reprocessed, TCRdb shows one record per CDR3 protein and no DNA. Here the sample table reports roughly 150,000 distinct CDR3 sequences. Source material: blood. Receptors originate from a human donor with ulcerative colitis or Crohn's disease, or a healthy co-twin of an affected twin (not recorded which).

This chain joins TRBV29-1 and TRBJ1-1; TCRdb outputs TRBD1, but without DNA this stays unchecked. The CDR3 has 13 residues. Looked up from germline, CDR1 is SQVTM and CDR2 is ANQGSEA. The CDR3 reads CSVTQGARTEAFF.

The chain employs TRBV11-2 and TRBJ2-5. Germline V lookup: CDR1 SGHAT, CDR2 FQNNGV. This CDR3 spans 16 amino acids. The CDR3 here is CASSLDSGSSQETQYF.

The rearrangement links TRBV5-1 to TRBJ1-1. From germline, CDR1 is SGHRS and CDR2 YFSETQ. This CDR3 contains 11 residues. Here the CDR3 reads CASSLRFEAFF.

The chain is built from TRBV19 and TRBJ2-3; TCRdb selects TRBD1, and the lack of DNA leaves this call unchecked. CDR1 and CDR2 (germline): LNHDA, SQIVND (reference sequence). The CDR3 runs to 14 residues. This CDR3 reads CASKWDRLTDTQYF.

V gene TRBV6-2 or TRBV6-3 combines with J gene TRBJ1-6. Germline CDR1 reads MNHEY; CDR2 reads SVGEGT. The CDR3 is 15 amino acids. CDR3 loop: CASSYTGRHNSPLHF.

The rearrangement joins TRBV4-1 to TRBJ1-2; the D gene TCRdb calls, TRBD1, cannot be checked with no DNA. There are 15 residues in the CDR3. The germline V gene has CDR1 MGHRA and CDR2 YSYEKL. The chain's CDR3 is CASSPGVDRGPGYTF.

This chain links TRBV14 with TRBJ1-1. Germline V gene lookup returns CDR1 SGHDN and CDR2 FVKESK. The CDR3 is 12 residues long. CDR3 residues: CASSSWNTEAFF. Supplemented by reference TRBV14 and TRBJ1-1, the full variable domain reads EAGVTQFPSHSVIEKGQTVTLRCDPISGHDNLYWYRRVMGKEIKFLLHFVKESKQDESGMPNNRFLAERTGGTYSTLKVQPAELEDSGVYFCASSSWNTEAFFGQGTRLTVV.

This chain links TRBV20-1 with TRBJ1-1. The CDR3 has 12 amino acids. Looked up from germline, CDR1 is DFQATT and CDR2 is SNEGSKA (reference sequence). Here the CDR3 reads CSARHMNTEAFF.

The chain links TRBV4-3 to TRBJ2-1; TCRdb's D call of TRBD2 is untestable without DNA. This CDR3 spans 16 amino acids. Germline V gives CDR1 LGHNA, CDR2 YSLEER. The CDR3 spells CASSQRARLAVNEQFF.